Only a few counts were recorded for the clone carrying this TCR beta chain. MiXCR, run by TCRdb on the 5' RACE reads, gives a single entry per CDR3 protein. The sample records approximately 490,000 distinct CDR3 sequences, over 20% being singletons. The entry originates in a study of T-cell memory formation after mild COVID-19. The V gene lost 4 bases and the J gene lost 7 bases, with 13 bases spanning the gap. Germline CDR1 is SGHTA and CDR2 is FQGTGA. The CDR3 extends over 13 amino acids. The sequence was collected from an adult woman who had mild COVID-19 (a few samples of this study predate the infection). Cell type and time point are not known. The specimen was PBMCs or a T cell subset sorted from them (not recorded which). The chain joins TRBV7-3 to TRBJ1-2, with D maybe TRBD1 (6 bases). As DNA, the CDR3 is TGTGCCAGCAGCTACAGGGACGGGCGTGGCTACACCTTC. Translating it yields CASSYRDGRGYTF.